Listed below are T cell receptor beta chains from one sample, sequenced in a study of beta chain features in type 1 diabetes. The table came from immunoSEQ multiplex PCR; TCRdb's copy has only in-frame clones and leaves some out. Of some 270,000 clones in the sample, approximately 11% are singletons; the top ten hold around 0.018%. Sequenced material: naive CD4+ T cells from blood. These receptors originate from a man aged 25 to 40 with type 1 diabetes. Each CDR3 is given with its conserved first and last residue. The D gene is left open where the match is weak. Only part of the rows carry a size: once, few, many, or a class if the clone is expanded.

V	size	D	J	DNA	CDR3
TRBV7-9	few	NA	TRBJ1-1	TGTGCCGGAACCAATTCTGGGGCGAACACTGAAGCTTTCTTT	CAGTNSGANTEAFF
TRBV4-2	NA	TRBD2	TRBJ2-7	TGTGCCAGCAGCCAAGATAGCCAGCGGGGGCGCTACGAGCAGTACTTC	CASSQDSQRGRYEQYF
TRBV18	few	NA	TRBJ2-2	TGTGCCAGCTCACCGAGGGTGAACACCGGGGAGCTGTTTTTT	CASSPRVNTGELFF
TRBV27	NA	NA	TRBJ2-1	TGTGCCAGCCGCGAGCTAGGATCGGTCAATGAGCAGTTCTTC	CASRELGSVNEQFF
TRBV4-3	NA	NA	TRBJ2-6	TGCGCCAGCAGCCAAGCCCCCAGGGTTTTGAGGGCCAACGTCCTGACTTTC	CASSQAPRVLRANVLTF
TRBV9	NA	NA	TRBJ2-3	TGTGCCAGCAGCGTAGAGCTAGCCACAGATACGCAGTATTTT	CASSVELATDTQYF
TRBV7-2	NA	NA	TRBJ1-6	TGTGCCAGCAGCTTAGGCCGGGGGTATAATTCACCCCTCCACTTT	CASSLGRGYNSPLHF
TRBV18	NA	NA	TRBJ1-1	TGTGCCAGCTCACGTAGGGAGGACACTGAAGCTTTCTTT	CASSRREDTEAFF
TRBV15	NA	TRBD1	TRBJ1-6	TGTGCCACCAGCAGAGAGGACAGGGTTTCACCCCTCCACTTT	CATSREDRVSPLHF
TRBV7-2	few	TRBD1	TRBJ2-2	TGTGCCAGCAGCCTTGGACAGGGGCGCACCACCGGGGAGCTGTTTTTT	CASSLGQGRTTGELFF
TRBV7-6	NA	NA	TRBJ2-1	TGTGCCAGCAGCTATCGGGACACCGTTCTGGGGAATGAGCAGTTCTTC	CASSYRDTVLGNEQFF
TRBV4-2	few	NA	TRBJ2-7	TGTGCCAGCAGCCAATACTTACTAGCAGCAGCCTACGAGCAGTACTTC	CASSQYLLAAAYEQYF
TRBV9	few	TRBD2	TRBJ2-2	TGTGCCAGCAGCAGACGACTAGCGGGGGAGCCCGGGGAGCTGTTTTTT	CASSRRLAGEPGELFF
TRBV30	NA	NA	TRBJ2-3	TGTGCCTGGAGTTACTGGACAACTAGCACAGATACGCAGTATTTT	CAWSYWTTSTDTQYF
TRBV19	few	TRBD2	TRBJ2-1	TGTGCCAGTAGTAGCGGGGGGGCCCGCTCCTACAATGAGCAGTTCTTC	CASSSGGARSYNEQFF
TRBV19	NA	NA	TRBJ2-3	TGTGCCAGTAGAAGCCGGGGCACAGATACGCAGTATTTT	CASRSRGTDTQYF
TRBV7-9	NA	NA	TRBJ1-1	TGTGCCAGCAGCTTATCCAGCGGGTCCACTGAAGCTTTCTTT	CASSLSSGSTEAFF
TRBV2	few	NA	TRBJ1-2	TGTGCCAGCGGAACCGGGACACGGAATGGCTACACCTTC	CASGTGTRNGYTF
TRBV12-5	NA	NA	TRBJ2-6	TGTGCTAGTGGTTTGGCCCCATCATCTGGGGCCAACGTCCTGACTTTC	CASGLAPSSGANVLTF
TRBV5-1	few	TRBD2	TRBJ2-3	TGCGCCAGCAGCTTGGGGACTAGCGGGGTCACAGATACGCAGTATTTT	CASSLGTSGVTDTQYF
TRBV5-4	NA	NA	TRBJ1-2	TGTGCCAGCAGCGCCCTAGAGGGTCCTCACTATGGCTACACCTTC	CASSALEGPHYGYTF
TRBV4-3	NA	NA	TRBJ1-5	TGCGCCAGCAGCCAAGAGGCAGGGGCGACCAATCAGCCCCAGCATTTT	CASSQEAGATNQPQHF
TRBV18	NA	NA	TRBJ2-1	TGTGCCAGCTCACCGGGAGCGAGCTCCTACAATGAGCAGTTCTTC	CASSPGASSYNEQFF